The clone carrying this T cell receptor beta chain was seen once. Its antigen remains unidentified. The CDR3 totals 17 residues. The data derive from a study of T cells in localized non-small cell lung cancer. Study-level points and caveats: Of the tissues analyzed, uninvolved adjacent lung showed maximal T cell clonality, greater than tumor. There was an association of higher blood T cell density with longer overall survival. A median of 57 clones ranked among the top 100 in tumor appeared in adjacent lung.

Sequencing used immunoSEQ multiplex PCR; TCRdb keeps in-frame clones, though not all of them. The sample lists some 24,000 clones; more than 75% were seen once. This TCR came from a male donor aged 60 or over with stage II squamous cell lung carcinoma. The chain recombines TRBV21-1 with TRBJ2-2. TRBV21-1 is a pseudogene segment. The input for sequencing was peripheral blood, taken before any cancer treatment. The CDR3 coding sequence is TGTGCCAGCAGCAAAGCGGGAATAAAAGGGTACACCGGGGAGCTGTTTTTT. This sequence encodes CASSKAGIKGYTGELFF.